This passage covers 29 T cell receptor beta chains from one sample sequenced in a study of cytomegalovirus exposure and HLA in healthy donors. The PCR ran on 60 Vbeta and 13 Jbeta primers. Assay: immunoSEQ multiplex PCR; the TCRdb copy retains only in-frame clones and omits some. The repertoire consists of approximately 87,000 clones, with around 81% occurring once and the leading ten covering 4.2%. Sequenced: PBMCs. These receptor sequences come from a woman in her 70s in good health and CMV-seropositive.

This clone was seen more than once but under ten times. The V call is TRBV6-5, the J call TRBJ2-3; the match to TRBD1 covers 10 bases. The germline CDR1 and CDR2 sequences are MNHEY and SVGAGI. The CDR3 has 15 residues. The V and J ends lost 8 bases and 3 bases, in that order; junction bases with no gene match: 8. CDR3 coding DNA: TGTGCCAGCGGTTCGGGACAGGGGTTTACAGATACGCAGTATTTT. This encodes CASGSGQGFTDTQYF.

The rearrangement uses TRBV5-6 and TRBJ1-2; D possibly corresponds to TRBD1 (6 bases). The CDR3 is made up of 15 amino acids. The germline V and J ends were trimmed by 4 bases and 0 bases, with 13 bases remaining between them. Per germline, CDR1 SGHDT and CDR2 YYEEEE. Here the CDR3 reads CASSERDITNYGYTF. The CDR3 DNA reads TGTGCCAGCAGCGAAAGGGACATAACTAACTATGGCTACACCTTC.

This chain joins TRBV7-3 and TRBJ2-3; TRBD2 matches 9 bases. Germline CDR1 is SGHTA and CDR2 is FQGTGA. After removal of 2 bases from V and 8 bases from J, the junction contained 8 bases not matched to a gene. The CDR3 loop spans 15 amino acids. The CDR3 loop is CASSLVAGEAGTQYF. For the CDR3, the DNA is TGTGCCAGCAGCTTAGTAGCGGGAGAGGCAGGTACGCAGTATTTT.

The chain is built from TRBV29-1 and TRBJ2-5, with 10 bases that match TRBD1. Near its end, the DNA agrees better with TRBJ2-7, so the J call may be wrong. The CDR3 is 12 residues long. Germline CDR1 and CDR2: SQVTM and ANQGSEA. The CDR3 bases are TGCAGCGTTCGGACAGGGGGCTACGAGCAGTACTTC. Its translation: CSVRTGGYEQYF.

The rearrangement uses TRBV7-2 and TRBJ2-5, with a tentative D call TRBD2 (6 bases). The CDR3 loop spans 13 amino acids. From germline, CDR1 is SGHTA and CDR2 FQGNSA. V lost 5 bases to trimming and J lost 5 bases, with 12 bases between them. CDR3 protein: CASSPASGETQYF. Here the CDR3 DNA reads TGTGCCAGCAGCCCCGCAAGCGGGGAGACCCAGTACTTC. Full variable domain (outside the CDR3, taken from reference TRBV7-2 and TRBJ2-5): GAGVSQSPSNKVTEKGKDVELRCDPISGHTALYWYRQSLGQGLEFLIYFQGNSAPDKSGLPSDRFSAERTGGSVSTLTIQRTQQEDSAVYLCASSPASGETQYFGPGTRLLVL.

This clone has only one observation. This chain connects TRBV30 to TRBJ2-3; 11 bases are a match to TRBD2. This CDR3 contains 13 residues. V lost 0 bases to trimming and J lost 9 bases; unmatched junction nucleotides: 2. Germline assignment: CDR1 GTSNPN and CDR2 SVGIG (reference sequence). Here the CDR3 DNA reads TGTGCCTGGAGTGTAACTAGCGGGAGAACGCAGTATTTT. This codes for CAWSVTSGRTQYF.

V gene TRBV6-5 combines with J gene TRBJ2-7; TRBD1 matches at 7 bases. This CDR3 contains 14 residues. V dropped 7 bases and J dropped 2; count of bases not matched to a gene: 8. Germline-derived CDR1 and CDR2 are MNHEY and SVGAGI. CDR3 bases: TGTGCCAGCAAGACGGGACAGATAACCTACGAGCAGTACTTC. Translated: CASKTGQITYEQYF.

V is TRBV4-1 and J is TRBJ2-7; D might be TRBD1 (7 bases). The CDR3 consists of 17 residues. CDR1 MGHRA and CDR2 YSYEKL come from the germline V gene. Trimming shortened V by 1 base and J by 3 bases, and 19 bases separated the two germline ends. The DNA for the CDR3 is TGCGCCAGCAGCCAAGGTGCTGGCGGGACAGCAGACTACGAGCAGTACTTC. It yields the protein CASSQGAGGTADYEQYF.

The genes are TRBV5-4 and TRBJ2-5; 10 bases are shared with TRBD2. With V trimmed by 5 bases and J by 5 bases, 6 bases remained unmatched. The CDR3 has 14 amino acids. Germline V gene data show CDR1 as SGHNT and CDR2 as YYREEE (reference sequence). CDR3 sequence: CASRVAGGGETQYF. The CDR3, as DNA: TGTGCCAGCAGGGTAGCGGGAGGAGGGGAGACCCAGTACTTC.

This sequence joins TRBV25-1 and TRBJ1-2; D is unresolved. The CDR3 is 12 amino acids. Germline CDR1 MGHDK, CDR2 SYGVNS. V was pared by 5 bases and J by 2 bases, with 6 bases between. The CDR3 sequence is CASSFQNYGYTF. The CDR3, as DNA: TGTGCCAGCAGTTTCCAAAACTATGGCTACACCTTC.

Only one count was recorded for this clone. The V call is TRBV9, the J call TRBJ1-4, with TRBD1 as a possible D gene (5 bases). Germline values: CDR1 SGDLS, CDR2 YYNGEE. Trimming pared 0 bases from V and 2 bases from J, leaving 11 bases between. This CDR3 region has 16 residues. The CDR3 nucleotides read TGTGCCAGCAGCGTAGAGGGGTCTGGGACTAATGAAAAACTGTTTTTT. Its protein is CASSVEGSGTNEKLFF.

This clone was recorded once. The chain is built from TRBV30 and TRBJ1-6; the D gene is possibly TRBD1 (6 bases). The germline CDR1 and CDR2 sequences are GTSNPN and SVGIG (reference sequence). This CDR3 spans 20 amino acids. Deletions cut 2 bases from V and 0 bases from J, with 23 bases between. The CDR3 DNA reads TGTGCCTGGAGTATACTTCGGACATGGGGGGGCAGCTCCTATAATTCACCCCTCCACTTT. Translated, it gives CAWSILRTWGGSSYNSPLHF.

The V and J genes are TRBV29-1 and TRBJ2-3; 10 bases fit TRBD2. Trimming removed 7 bases from V and 4 bases from J; junction bases left unmatched: 5. This CDR3 spans 13 amino acids. CDR1 is SQVTM, CDR2 ANQGSEA, per germline. The CDR3 DNA follows: TGCAGCGCGGCTAGCGGGAGCGCAGATACGCAGTATTTT. Its translation: CSAASGSADTQYF.

The chain carries TRBV2 and TRBJ2-7; tentative D call: TRBD1 (6 bases). The CDR3 sequence is 15 residues long. V lost 1 base to trimming and J lost 3 bases, with 13 bases between them. Per germline, CDR1 SNHLY and CDR2 FYNNEI. CDR3 amino acids: CASSEGQGPSYEQYF. CDR3 bases: TGTGCCAGCAGTGAAGGGCAGGGGCCTAGCTACGAGCAGTACTTC.

J is TRBJ2-1 and V is TRBV5-1; no firm D call. The germline V gene encodes CDR1 SGHRS and CDR2 YFSETQ. The CDR3 length is 14 residues. The V end lost 0 bases, the J end lost 2 bases, and 6 bases lay between the germline ends. DNA for the CDR3: TGCGCCAGCAGCTTGGTGTCTCCCTACAATGAGCAGTTCTTC. This encodes CASSLVSPYNEQFF. The entire variable domain, with the rest obtained from reference TRBV5-1 and TRBJ2-1, is as follows: KAGVTQTPRYLIKTRGQQVTLSCSPISGHRSVSWYQQTPGQGLQFLFEYFSETQRNKGNFPGRFSGRQFSNSRSEMNVSTLELGDSALYLCASSLVSPYNEQFFGPGTRLTVL.

V usage is TRBV2 and J usage is TRBJ1-2; 7 positions match TRBD1. Unmatched junction bases numbered 14, after V lost 6 bases and J lost 4 bases. CDR3 size: 16 residues. Germline CDR1 and CDR2: SNHLY and FYNNEI. In DNA, the CDR3 is TGTGCCAGCAGGGACCAAAGGGACAGAAGAAGCTATGGCTACACCTTC. Its protein product is CASRDQRDRRSYGYTF. The variable domain in full, with the rest retrieved from reference TRBV2 and TRBJ1-2, is EPEVTQTPSHQVTQMGQEVILRCVPISNHLYFYWYRQILGQKVEFLVSFYNNEISEKSEIFDDQFSVERPDGSNFTLKIRSTKLEDSAMYFCASRDQRDRRSYGYTFGSGTRLTVV.

This sequence joins TRBV19 and TRBJ2-1, with a tentative D call TRBD1 (6 bases). The germline gives CDR1 LNHDA, CDR2 SQIVND (reference sequence). This CDR3 spans 14 amino acids. V lost 7 bases, J lost 10 bases, and 20 bases lay in between. This CDR3 reads CASTGLTPQGEQFF. The CDR3 DNA reads TGTGCCAGTACGGGCCTCACGCCACAGGGAGAGCAGTTCTTC.

The chain joins TRBV9 to TRBJ1-1, with no clear D. The germline gives CDR1 SGDLS, CDR2 YYNGEE. V dropped 4 bases and J dropped 6 bases, with 19 bases sitting between them. There are 15 residues in the CDR3. The CDR3 sequence is CASSSPGYQSAEAFF. The CDR3 DNA is TGTGCCAGCAGCTCCCCGGGATACCAAAGCGCTGAAGCTTTCTTT.

This clone has only one observation. The junction differs from germline at one of its ends, possibly a read error. The gene calls are TRBV7-9 and TRBJ2-6; D is possibly TRBD2 (6 bases). The CDR3 consists of 16 residues. Germline V CDR1 and CDR2: SEHNR, FQNEAQ (reference sequence). CDR3 amino acids: CSSSLVAGSGANVLTF. DNA for the CDR3: TGTTCCAGCAGCTTAGTCGCGGGGTCTGGGGCCAACGTCCTGACTTTC. Full variable domain (remainder filled in from reference TRBV7-9 and TRBJ2-6): DTGVSQNPRHKITKRGQNVTFRCDPISEHNRLYWYRQTLGQGPEFLTYFQNEAQLEKSRLLSDRFSAERPKGSFSTLEIQRTEQGDSAMYLCSSSLVAGSGANVLTFGAGSRLTVL.

V and J are TRBV6-1 and TRBJ2-2, with D unresolved. The length of the CDR3 is 13 residues. CDR1 is MNHNS and CDR2 is SASEGT in the germline V gene. V gave up 7 bases and J gave up 5 bases, with 11 bases separating them. The CDR3 is CASMNIWTGELFF. CDR3 bases: TGTGCCAGCATGAACATTTGGACCGGGGAGCTGTTTTTT.

This clone was counted a few times. This rearrangement joins TRBV5-8 to TRBJ1-1; TRBD1 might be the D (6 bases). Germline loops: CDR1 SGHTS, CDR2 YDEGEE. The CDR3 contains 13 residues. Between the trimmed V and J ends, which lost 4 bases and 7 bases, there was a span of 14 bases. CDR3 residues: CASSPGQKLEAFF. CDR3 DNA: TGTGCCAGCAGCCCCGGACAGAAGCTTGAAGCTTTCTTT.

This clone was seen only once. This CDR3 is also generated by other DNA sequences in the sample. This sequence joins TRBV28 and TRBJ2-7; D perhaps matches TRBD2 (7 bases). The germline V gene has CDR1 MDHEN and CDR2 SYDVKM. This CDR3 region has 16 residues. Trimming stripped 6 bases from V and 2 bases from J, with 20 bases between. This CDR3 is CASRRGGGGPAYEQYF. Written as DNA, the CDR3 is TGTGCCAGCAGGCGCGGGGGCGGGGGACCAGCCTACGAGCAGTACTTC.

The V gene is TRBV29-1, the J gene TRBJ2-7, with D possibly being TRBD1 (5 bases). Trimming cost V 4 bases and J 6 bases, with 22 bases left between them. Germline V CDR1 and CDR2: SQVTM, ANQGSEA. This CDR3 spans 15 amino acids. The CDR3 DNA is TGCAGCGTTGTTCCAGGGCTGGTAGAGCCGTTCGAGCAGTACTTC. Amino acids: CSVVPGLVEPFEQYF.

CDR3 loop: CASSSTLFRDEQFF. As DNA, the CDR3 is TGTGCCAGCAGTTCCACCTTGTTTCGGGATGAGCAGTTCTTC. The chain links TRBV27 to TRBJ2-1; D unclear. V gave up 4 bases and J gave up 8 bases, with 15 bases separating them. The CDR3 loop spans 14 amino acids. In germline, CDR1 is MNHEY, CDR2 SMNVEV (reference sequence).

This chain uses TRBV7-2 with TRBJ2-7, with 8 bases identical to TRBD1. Germline trimming cut 3 bases from V and 5 bases from J; bases unmatched to any gene: 3. Germline CDR1 and CDR2: SGHTA and FQGNSA. The CDR3 is made up of 13 amino acids. CDR3 in DNA: TGTGCCAGCAGCTTCGCAGGGGGCGACGAGCAGTACTTC. Residues: CASSFAGGDEQYF.

The chain joins TRBV19 to TRBJ1-1; D perhaps matches TRBD1 (5 bases). CDR1 and CDR2 from the germline V gene are LNHDA and SQIVND (reference sequence). The germline V and J ends were trimmed by 8 bases and 0 bases, with 16 bases remaining between them. There are 15 residues in the CDR3. The CDR3 nucleotides are TGTGCCAGTTCTGCGGGACTGGGAATGAACACTGAAGCTTTCTTT. Translating it yields CASSAGLGMNTEAFF.

This chain joins TRBV9 and TRBJ2-5; 8 bases align to TRBD1. Germline assignment: CDR1 SGDLS and CDR2 YYNGEE. The CDR3 is 14 amino acids. V gave up 4 bases and J gave up 5 bases; unmatched junction bases: 7. The DNA of the CDR3 is TGTGCCAGCAGCCCGACAGGGGCCGGGGAGACCCAGTACTTC. This codes for CASSPTGAGETQYF.

The rearrangement joins TRBV10-3 to TRBJ2-7; possibly TRBD1 for D (5 bases). Trimming pared 2 bases from V and 2 bases from J, leaving 7 bases between. Germline CDR1 reads ENHRY; CDR2 reads SYGVKD. This CDR3 comprises 13 residues. The CDR3 loop reads CAISEGQTYEQYF. For the CDR3, the DNA is TGTGCCATCAGTGAGGGACAAACCTACGAGCAGTACTTC.

This chain connects TRBV25-1 to TRBJ1-1; D is possibly TRBD1 (6 bases). Germline assignment: CDR1 MGHDK and CDR2 SYGVNS. CDR3 length: 12 amino acids. Trimming removed 9 bases from V and 0 bases from J, with 8 bases in between. This chain's CDR3 is CASQGMNTEAFF. The CDR3 bases are TGTGCCAGTCAGGGGATGAACACTGAAGCTTTCTTT.